This T cell receptor (beta chain) was recorded in a study of cytomegalovirus exposure and HLA in healthy donors. On the study more broadly: According to later analysis, the same platform produced the approximately 120 validation and under 700 first-cohort repertoires.

Libraries were prepared by immunoSEQ multiplex PCR; TCRdb keeps only in-frame clonotypes and omits some of them. This table holds around 300,000 clones, about 90% found once. To note about this clone: The antigen remains undetermined.

Whole-study results and caveats: Reportedly, cytomegalovirus status was diagnosed with high sensitivity and specificity. Specificity for CMV antigens was confirmed in vitro for three of the CMV-associated chains. Listed as cytomegalovirus-associated were roughly 180 TCR beta chains.

The sample was PBMCs. This TCR derives from a woman in her twenties or thirties in good health and CMV-seropositive.

The DNA of the CDR3 is TGTGCCACCTCTAGCGGGAGTGTCTATGAGCAGTTCTTC. Protein product: CATSSGSVYEQFF. The chain uses TRBV6-1 and TRBJ2-1; 10 bases line up with TRBD2. The V segment lost 10 bases and the J segment 8 bases; nucleotides outside the gene matches: 8. Per germline, CDR1 MNHNS and CDR2 SASEGT. This CDR3 spans 13 amino acids.